This T cell receptor beta chain appears in the sequencing data of a study of blood T cell repertoires in COVID-19. Study-wide context: Specimens from acute and convalescent COVID-19 originated in the United States, Italy and Spain.

This clone was seen a handful of times. The V gene's germline CDR1 is SQVTM and CDR2 ANQGSEA. The CDR3 length is 13 residues. Trimming took off 6 bases at V and 2 bases at J, with 11 bases between the two ends. Libraries were prepared by immunoSEQ multiplex PCR; TCRdb keeps only in-frame clonotypes and omits some of them. The data hold around 200,000 clones, with roughly four fifths observed a single time. Sequenced sample: peripheral blood. V gene TRBV29-1 combines with J gene TRBJ2-1; D is uncertain. This clonotype originated in a woman in her fifties or sixties with acute or convalescent COVID-19. CDR3 in DNA: TGCAGCGTGGCGGAGTACACCTACAATGAGCAGTTCTTC. This codes for CSVAEYTYNEQFF.